This T cell receptor beta chain was identified in a study of blood T cell repertoires in COVID-19. Across the study: Acute and convalescent COVID-19 samples came from the United States, Italy and Spain. T cells, B-cell-depleted T cells, or PBMCs provided the cDNA or gDNA that served as material.

Per the original data handling: Estimation of nucleated cell counts relied on the amplification of reference gene primers. Profiling relied on immunoSEQ multiplex PCR, and the TCRdb table lists in-frame clones only, not all of them. The D gene and trimming were derived from the DNA, and the V and J assignments and clone size from that table. The sample lists roughly 99,000 clones, about 91% seen once, with 5.5% to 8% in the top ten. This clone was recorded once. Trimming cost V 6 bases and J 0 bases, with 5 bases left between them. Germline values: CDR1 SGHTA, CDR2 FQGNSA. The CDR3 sequence is 12 residues long.

The source of this sequence is a man in his forties or fifties with active or convalescent COVID-19. The chain uses TRBV7-2 and TRBJ1-1, with D uncertain. The sequenced sample was peripheral blood. The CDR3 bases are TGTGCCAGCAGTACAGTGAACACTGAAGCTTTCTTT. Its translation: CASSTVNTEAFF.